This T cell receptor (beta chain) was identified in a study of human T cells and chemical hapten exposure. Study details: Patch tests delivered 0.01% DPC to the upper back and were evaluated at 6 days. Whole-study results and caveats: The number of TCRs above 1 in 1000 frequency did not change after DPC sensitization. Alopecia affected the donors, so their immune response may differ from healthy people's. The formation of large CDR3 similarity clusters by expanded TCRs significantly exceeded that of controls.

TCRdb fed the RACE reads into MiXCR, producing one record per CDR3 protein. The sample has tens of thousands of distinct CDR3 sequences, about 9.3% seen once. Described time point: pre-sensitization, week 0. Treatment noted: therapeutic diphenylcyclopropenone sensitization with weekly scalp DPC. Before extraction, the whole blood was not fractionated, and total RNA was taken from it. The junction had 14 bases not matched to a gene; V was cut back by 5 bases and J by 9 bases. The germline gives CDR1 MDHEN, CDR2 SYDVKM. The CDR3 spans 17 residues. This clonotype was counted ten times or more. Its target is not known.

This chain connects TRBV28 to TRBJ2-1; the match to TRBD2 covers 12 bases. The sequence came from a man between 50 and 59 years old with alopecia areata. Some clones in this sample may be carry-over from other donors' samples. The source material was whole blood, sampled in connection with sensitization to the hapten diphenylcyclopropenone (DPC). The CDR3 DNA is TGTGCCAGCAGTCGACTAGCGGGAGTAGGACGATCGAGTGAGCAGTTCTTC. This encodes CASSRLAGVGRSSEQFF.